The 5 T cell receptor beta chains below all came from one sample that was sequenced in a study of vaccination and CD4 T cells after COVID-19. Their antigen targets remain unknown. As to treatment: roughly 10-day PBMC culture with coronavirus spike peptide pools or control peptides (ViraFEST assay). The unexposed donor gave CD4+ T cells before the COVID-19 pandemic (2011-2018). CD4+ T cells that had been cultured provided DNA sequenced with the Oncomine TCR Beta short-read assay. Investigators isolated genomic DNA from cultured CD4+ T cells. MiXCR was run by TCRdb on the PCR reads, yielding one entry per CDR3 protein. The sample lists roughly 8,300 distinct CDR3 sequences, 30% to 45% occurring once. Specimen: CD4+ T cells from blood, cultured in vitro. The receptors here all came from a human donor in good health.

CDR3 in amino acids: CASSLGSSSGNTIYF. The DNA of the CDR3 is TGTGCCAGCAGCTTAGGATCTAGCTCTGGAAACACCATATATTTT. V and J are TRBV7-6 and TRBJ1-3; no clear D gene. V gave up 1 base and J gave up 0 bases, with 7 bases separating them. Per germline, CDR1 SGHVS and CDR2 FNYEAQ. This CDR3 has 15 amino acids.

The CDR3 sequence is CASSLATDGGTQYF. CDR3 nucleotides: TGCGCCAGCAGCTTGGCGACAGACGGGGGTACGCAGTATTTT. V is TRBV5-1 and J is TRBJ2-3; D possibly corresponds to TRBD2 (6 bases). Between the trimmed V and J ends, which lost 0 bases and 8 bases, there was a span of 13 bases. The CDR3 consists of 14 residues. Germline CDR1 is SGHRS and CDR2 is YFSETQ.

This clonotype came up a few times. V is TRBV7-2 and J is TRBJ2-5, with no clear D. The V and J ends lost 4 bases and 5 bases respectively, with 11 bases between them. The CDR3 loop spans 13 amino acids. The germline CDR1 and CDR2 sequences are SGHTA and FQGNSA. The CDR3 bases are TGTGCCAGCAGCTCGGAGCGTTTGGAGACCCAGTACTTC. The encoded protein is CASSSERLETQYF.

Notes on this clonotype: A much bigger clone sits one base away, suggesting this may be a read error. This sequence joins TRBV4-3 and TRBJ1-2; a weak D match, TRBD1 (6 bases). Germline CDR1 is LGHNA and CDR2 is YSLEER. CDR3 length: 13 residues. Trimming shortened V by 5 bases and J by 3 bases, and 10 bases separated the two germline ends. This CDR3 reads CASSSEGDYGYTF. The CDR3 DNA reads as TGCGCCAGCAGCTCCGAGGGGGACTATGGCTACACCTTC.

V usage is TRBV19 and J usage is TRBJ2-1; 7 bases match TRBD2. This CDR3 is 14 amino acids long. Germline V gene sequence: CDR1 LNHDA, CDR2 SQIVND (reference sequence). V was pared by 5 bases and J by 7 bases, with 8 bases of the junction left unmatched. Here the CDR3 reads CASSPQRGWNEQFF. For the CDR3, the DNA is TGTGCCAGTAGTCCCCAGCGGGGATGGAATGAGCAGTTCTTC.